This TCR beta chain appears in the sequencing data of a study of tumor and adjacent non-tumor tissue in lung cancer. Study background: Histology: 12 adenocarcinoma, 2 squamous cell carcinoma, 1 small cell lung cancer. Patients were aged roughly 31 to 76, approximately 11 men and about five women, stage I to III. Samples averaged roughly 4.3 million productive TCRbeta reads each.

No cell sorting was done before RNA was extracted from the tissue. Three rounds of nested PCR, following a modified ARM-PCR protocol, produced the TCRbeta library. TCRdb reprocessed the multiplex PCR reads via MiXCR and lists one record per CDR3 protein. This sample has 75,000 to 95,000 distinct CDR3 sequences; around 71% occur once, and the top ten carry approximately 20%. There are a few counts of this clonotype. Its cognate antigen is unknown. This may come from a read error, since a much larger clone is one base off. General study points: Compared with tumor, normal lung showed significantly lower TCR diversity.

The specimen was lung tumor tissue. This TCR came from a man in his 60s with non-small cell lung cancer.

CDR3 sequence: CSVDGWETVGDTGELFF. In nucleotides, the CDR3 is TGCAGCGTTGATGGATGGGAGACAGTCGGGGACACCGGGGAGCTGTTTTTT. The chain has TRBV29-1 and TRBJ2-2; either TRBD1 or TRBD2 may supply D (5 bases each). The length of the CDR3 is 17 residues. CDR1 is SQVTM and CDR2 is ANQGSEA in the germline V gene. The V end lost 3 bases, the J end lost 3 bases, and 20 bases lay between the germline ends.